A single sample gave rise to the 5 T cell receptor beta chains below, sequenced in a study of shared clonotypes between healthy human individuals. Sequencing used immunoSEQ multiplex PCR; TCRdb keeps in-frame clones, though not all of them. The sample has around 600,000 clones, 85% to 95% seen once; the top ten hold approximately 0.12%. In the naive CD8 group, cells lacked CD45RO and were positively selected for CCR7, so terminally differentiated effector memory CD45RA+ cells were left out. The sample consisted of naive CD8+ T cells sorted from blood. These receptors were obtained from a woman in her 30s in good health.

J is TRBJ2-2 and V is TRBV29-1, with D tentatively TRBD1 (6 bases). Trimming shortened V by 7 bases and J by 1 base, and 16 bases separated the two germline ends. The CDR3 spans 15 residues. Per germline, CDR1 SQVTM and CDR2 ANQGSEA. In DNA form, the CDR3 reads TGCAGCGCAGTGTTGGACAGCAGGAACACCGGGGAGCTGTTTTTT. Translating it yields CSAVLDSRNTGELFF.

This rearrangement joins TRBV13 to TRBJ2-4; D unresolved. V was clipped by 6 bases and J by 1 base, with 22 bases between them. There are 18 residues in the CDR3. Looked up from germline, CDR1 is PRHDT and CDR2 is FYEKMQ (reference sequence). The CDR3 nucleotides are TGTGCCAGCAGTTTTTCGATGGAGATGCCGACTGCCAAAAACATTCAGTACTTC. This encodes CASSFSMEMPTAKNIQYF. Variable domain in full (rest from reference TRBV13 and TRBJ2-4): AAGVIQSPRHLIKEKRETATLKCYPIPRHDTVYWYQQGPGQDPQFLISFYEKMQSDKGSIPDRFSAQQFSDYHSELNMSSLELGDSALYFCASSFSMEMPTAKNIQYFGAGTRLSVL.

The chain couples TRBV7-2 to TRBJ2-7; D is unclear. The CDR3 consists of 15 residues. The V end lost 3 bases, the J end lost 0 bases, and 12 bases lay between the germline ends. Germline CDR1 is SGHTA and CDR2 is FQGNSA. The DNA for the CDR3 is TGTGCCAGCAGCTTCTATTCCGGCAGCTCCTACGAGCAGTACTTC. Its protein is CASSFYSGSSYEQYF.

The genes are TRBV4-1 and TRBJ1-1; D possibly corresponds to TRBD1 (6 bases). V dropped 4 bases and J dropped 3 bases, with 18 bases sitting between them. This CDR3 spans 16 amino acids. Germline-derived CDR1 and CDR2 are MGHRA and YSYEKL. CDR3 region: CASSLFPGGPDTEAFF. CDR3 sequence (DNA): TGCGCCAGCAGCCTTTTCCCCGGGGGCCCGGACACTGAAGCTTTCTTT.

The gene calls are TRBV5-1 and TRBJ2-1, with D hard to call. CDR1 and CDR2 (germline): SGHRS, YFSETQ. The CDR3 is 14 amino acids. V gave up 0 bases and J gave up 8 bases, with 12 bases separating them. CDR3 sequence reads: CASSLEVSIDEQFF. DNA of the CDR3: TGCGCCAGCAGCTTGGAGGTTAGCATCGATGAGCAGTTCTTC.